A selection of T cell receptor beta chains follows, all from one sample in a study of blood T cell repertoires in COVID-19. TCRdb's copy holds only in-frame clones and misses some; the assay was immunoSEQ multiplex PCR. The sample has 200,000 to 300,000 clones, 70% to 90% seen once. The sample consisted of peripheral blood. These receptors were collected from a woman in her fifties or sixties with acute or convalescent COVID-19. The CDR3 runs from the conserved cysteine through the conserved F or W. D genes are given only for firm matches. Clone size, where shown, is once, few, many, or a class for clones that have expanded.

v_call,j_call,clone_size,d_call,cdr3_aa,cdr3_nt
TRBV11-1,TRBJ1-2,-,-,CASSLRDTYGYTF,TGTGCCAGCAGCCTCCGGGACACCTATGGCTACACCTTC
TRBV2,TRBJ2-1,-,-,CASSPEVLQGNNEQFF,TGTGCCAGCAGTCCCGAGGTCCTACAGGGAAACAATGAGCAGTTCTTC
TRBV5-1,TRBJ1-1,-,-,CASSPNFSGTEAFF,TGCGCCAGCAGCCCGAATTTTTCGGGGACTGAAGCTTTCTTT
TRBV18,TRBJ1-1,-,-,CASSRGGVGEAFF,TGTGCCAGCTCACGAGGGGGTGTGGGTGAAGCTTTCTTT
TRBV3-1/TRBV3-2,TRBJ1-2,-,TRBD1,CASSPGQMGYGYTF,TGTGCCAGCAGCCCGGGACAGATGGGCTATGGCTACACCTTC
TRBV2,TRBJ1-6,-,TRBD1,CASAKRQGFGNSPLHF,TGTGCCAGCGCCAAAAGACAGGGATTCGGTAATTCACCCCTCCACTTT
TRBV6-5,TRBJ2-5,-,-,CASSYRVRGETQYF,TGTGCCAGCAGTTATAGGGTCAGGGGAGAGACCCAGTACTTC
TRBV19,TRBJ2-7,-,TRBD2,CASSLRLADISYEQYF,TGTGCCAGTAGTCTCCGGCTAGCGGATATCTCCTACGAGCAGTACTTC
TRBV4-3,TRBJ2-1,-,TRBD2,CASSQDRTSGRNEQFF,TGCGCCAGCAGCCAAGATCGAACTAGCGGGAGAAATGAGCAGTTCTTC
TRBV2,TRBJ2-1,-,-,CASSEANRVMYEQFF,TGTGCCAGCAGTGAAGCGAACAGGGTCATGTATGAGCAGTTCTTC
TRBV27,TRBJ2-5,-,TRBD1,CASSPRTGGLQETQYF,TGTGCCAGCAGTCCCAGGACAGGGGGCCTCCAAGAGACCCAGTACTTC
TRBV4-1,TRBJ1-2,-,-,CASSQGQGRGYTF,TGCGCCAGCAGCCAAGGGCAGGGCCGAGGCTACACCTTC
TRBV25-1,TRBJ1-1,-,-,CASGRGITEAFF,TGTGCCAGCGGGAGGGGGATTACTGAAGCTTTCTTT
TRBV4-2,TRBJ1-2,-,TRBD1,CASSQQTGSGYGYTF,TGTGCCAGCAGCCAGCAGACAGGGTCGGGATATGGCTACACCTTC
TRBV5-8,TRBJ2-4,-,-,CASSRYMSLAKNIQYF,TGTGCCAGCAGCCGTTACATGTCTCTAGCCAAAAACATTCAGTACTTC
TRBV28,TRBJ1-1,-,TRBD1,CASRDRDRGRGTEAFF,TGTGCCAGCAGGGACCGGGACAGGGGGCGAGGGACTGAAGCTTTCTTT
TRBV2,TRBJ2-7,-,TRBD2,CASAQLANEQYF,TGTGCCAGTGCCCAACTAGCGAACGAGCAGTACTTC
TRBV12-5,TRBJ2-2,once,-,CASGVPRYFNTGELFF,TGTGCTAGTGGCGTGCCCCGGTACTTTAACACCGGGGAGCTGTTTTTT
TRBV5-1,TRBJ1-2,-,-,CASSSLTEAYGYTF,TGCGCCAGCAGCTCACTGACAGAGGCCTATGGCTACACCTTC
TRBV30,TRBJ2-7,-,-,CAWMRAGGGSFNEQYF,TGTGCCTGGATGAGGGCAGGGGGAGGTAGTTTCAACGAGCAGTACTTC
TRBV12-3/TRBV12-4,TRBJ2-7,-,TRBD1,CASSRDSSYEQYF,TGTGCCAGCAGCAGGGACAGCTCCTACGAGCAGTACTTC
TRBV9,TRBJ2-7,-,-,CASSVAGGGREQYF,TGTGCCAGCAGCGTAGCTGGGGGAGGAAGGGAGCAGTACTTC
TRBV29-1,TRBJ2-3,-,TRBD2,CSTWTSGRAGTDTQYF,TGCAGCACCTGGACTAGCGGGAGGGCCGGCACAGATACGCAGTATTTT
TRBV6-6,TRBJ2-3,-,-,CASRQESTDTQYF,TGTGCCAGCAGACAGGAGAGCACAGATACGCAGTATTTT
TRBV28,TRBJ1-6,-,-,CASSGRGAPLHF,TGTGCCAGCAGTGGGAGGGGGGCCCCCCTCCACTTT
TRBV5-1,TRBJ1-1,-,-,CASREVMNTEAFF,TGCGCCAGCAGAGAGGTCATGAACACTGAAGCTTTCTTT
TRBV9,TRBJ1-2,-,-,CASSELATIGGDGYTF,TGTGCCAGCAGCGAATTGGCGACCATAGGTGGAGATGGCTACACCTTC
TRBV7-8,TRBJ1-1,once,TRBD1,CASSLAVQGATEAFF,TGTGCCAGCAGCTTAGCTGTACAGGGGGCCACTGAAGCTTTCTTT
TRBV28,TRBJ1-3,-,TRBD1,CASSVGGASFGNTIYF,TGTGCCAGCAGCGTAGGGGGCGCTTCGTTTGGAAACACCATATATTTT
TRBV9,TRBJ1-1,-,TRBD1,CASSGGAGDRGNEAFF,TGTGCCAGCAGCGGAGGGGCCGGTGACAGGGGAAATGAAGCTTTCTTT
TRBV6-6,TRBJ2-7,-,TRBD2,CASSYISSGGPYEQYF,TGTGCCAGCAGTTACATTTCTTCGGGGGGACCCTACGAGCAGTACTTC
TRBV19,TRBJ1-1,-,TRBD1,CASSRSMNRGIDTEAFF,TGTGCCAGTAGTAGAAGCATGAACAGGGGAATCGACACTGAAGCTTTCTTT
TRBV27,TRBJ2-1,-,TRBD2,CASSTYSGRSNNEQFF,TGTGCCAGCAGTACCTATAGCGGGAGGTCCAACAATGAGCAGTTCTTC
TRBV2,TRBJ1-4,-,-,CASTNTGISSNEKLFF,TGTGCCAGCACCAATACCGGGATCAGTTCAAATGAAAAACTGTTTTTT
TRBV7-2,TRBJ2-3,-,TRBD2,CASSLVGLAGVGVDTQYF,TGTGCCAGCAGCTTAGTTGGTCTAGCGGGAGTTGGGGTAGATACGCAGTATTTT
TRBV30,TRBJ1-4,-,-,CAWSVFGRPNEKLFF,TGTGCCTGGAGTGTCTTTGGGCGACCTAATGAAAAACTGTTTTTT
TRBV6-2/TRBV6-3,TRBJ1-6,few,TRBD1,CASSPGTVHNSPLHF,TGTGCCAGCAGCCCCGGGACAGTCCATAATTCACCCCTCCACTTT
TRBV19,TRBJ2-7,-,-,CASTPRFGPYEQYF,TGTGCCAGTACCCCCCGTTTTGGGCCCTACGAGCAGTACTTC
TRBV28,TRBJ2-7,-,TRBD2,CASSLFGGVLYEQYF,TGTGCCAGCAGTTTATTCGGGGGGGTCCTCTACGAGCAGTACTTC
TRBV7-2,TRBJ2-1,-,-,CASSLWRDGNNEQFF,TGTGCCAGCAGCTTATGGAGGGATGGAAACAATGAGCAGTTCTTC
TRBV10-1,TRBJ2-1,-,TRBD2,CASSVSLDIGGRSRNEQFF,TGCGCCAGCAGTGTGAGTCTTGATATTGGCGGGAGGAGCAGAAATGAGCAGTTCTTC
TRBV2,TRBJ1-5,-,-,CASSRRQDGDQPQHF,TGTGCCAGCAGTAGAAGACAGGATGGGGATCAGCCCCAGCATTTT
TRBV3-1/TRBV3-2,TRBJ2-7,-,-,CASSPRASAYEQYF,TGTGCCAGCAGCCCTCGAGCTAGCGCCTACGAGCAGTACTTC
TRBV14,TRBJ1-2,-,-,CASSQGGLGEANYGYTF,TGTGCCAGCAGTCAAGGTGGTCTCGGGGAGGCTAACTATGGCTACACCTTC
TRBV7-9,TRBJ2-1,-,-,CASRPNPGKIYNEQFF,TGTGCCAGCAGACCAAACCCGGGAAAGATCTACAATGAGCAGTTCTTC
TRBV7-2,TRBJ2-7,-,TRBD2,CASSLAGREGLLVKEQYF,TGTGCCAGCAGCTTAGCTGGGCGGGAGGGCCTCCTCGTCAAAGAGCAGTACTTC
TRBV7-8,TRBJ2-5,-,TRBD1,CASSTRTGMETQYF,TGTGCCAGCAGCACCCGGACAGGGATGGAGACCCAGTACTTC